The 4 T cell receptor beta chains below were found in one sample sequenced in a study of T cell clonality in common variable immunodeficiency. These TCRs' antigens remain unknown. Only in-frame clones appear in the TCRdb table, and some are missing; sequencing was by immunoSEQ multiplex PCR. There are 15,000 to 25,000 clones in the sample, none observed a single time. Study results and caveats: Fewer deletions and N-nucleotide insertions were reportedly seen in common variable immunodeficiency TCR beta sequences.

Sequenced input: peripheral blood mononuclear cells. The receptors were gathered from a human donor with common variable immunodeficiency.

Notes on this clone: With the read ending 3 residues before the CDR3 end, the germline J gene is used to fill in that end. The chain recombines TRBV19 with TRBJ1-1; 7 bases map to TRBD1. Germline V gene data show CDR1 as LNHDA and CDR2 as SQIVND (reference sequence). CDR3 size: 15 residues. This CDR3 reads CASSINGDSLSGAFF. CDR3 DNA, as far as it was read: TGTGCCAGTAGTATCAACGGGGACAGCCTATCGGGA.

This clone was counted a few times. The CDR3 goes on 3 residues after the read ends, and that part is filled in from the germline J gene. The V and J genes are TRBV7-2 and TRBJ2-3; TRBD2 matches 7 bases. V was pared by 5 bases and J by 1 base, with 3 bases of the junction left unmatched. Germline V gives CDR1 SGHTA, CDR2 FQGNSA. The CDR3 runs 14 residues. The CDR3 DNA, read in part, is TGTGCCAGCAGCGCGGCGGGGGGCACAGATACG. Its translation is CASSAAGGTDT. The complete CDR3 sequence is CASSAAGGTDTQYF.

This clone was picked up many times. With the read ending 3 residues before the CDR3 end, the germline J gene is used to fill in that end. This chain connects TRBV18 to TRBJ2-2, with D possibly being TRBD1 or TRBD2 (6 bases each). Germline CDR1 and CDR2: KGHSH and LQKENI. The CDR3 extends over 14 amino acids. V lost 3 bases and J lost 7, with 12 bases in between. Incomplete CDR3 DNA: TGTGCCAGCTCACCCGACAGGAGGGTCGGGGAG. Translated, it gives CASSPDRRVGE. In full, the CDR3 is CASSPDRRVGELFF.

This clone was seen a few times. The CDR3 spells CASSPPTAYNEQFF. Partial CDR3 DNA: TGTGCCAGCAGCCCCCCCACAGCCTACAATGAG. J is TRBJ2-1 and V is TRBV7-9; D gene unclear. The CDR3 end falls 3 residues outside the read, so it is completed with the germline J gene. CDR3 length equals 14 residues. V was trimmed by 5 bases and J by 2 bases, leaving 10 bases between them. In germline, CDR1 is SEHNR, CDR2 FQNEAQ (reference sequence).